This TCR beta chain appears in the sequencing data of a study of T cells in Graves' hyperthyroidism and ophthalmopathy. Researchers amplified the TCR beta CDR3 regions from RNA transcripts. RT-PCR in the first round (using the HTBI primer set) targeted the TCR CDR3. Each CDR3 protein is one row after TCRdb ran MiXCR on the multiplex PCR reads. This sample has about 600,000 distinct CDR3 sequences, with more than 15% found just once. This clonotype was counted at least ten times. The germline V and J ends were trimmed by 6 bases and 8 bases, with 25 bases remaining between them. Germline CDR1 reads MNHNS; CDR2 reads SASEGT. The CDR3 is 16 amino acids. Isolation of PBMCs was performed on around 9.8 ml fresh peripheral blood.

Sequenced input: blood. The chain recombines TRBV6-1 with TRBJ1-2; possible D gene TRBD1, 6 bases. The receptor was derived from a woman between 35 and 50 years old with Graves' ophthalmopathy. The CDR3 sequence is CASSRRDTTGPDGYTF. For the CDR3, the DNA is TGTGCCAGCAGCCGACGGGATACTACAGGGCCGGACGGCTACACCTTC.